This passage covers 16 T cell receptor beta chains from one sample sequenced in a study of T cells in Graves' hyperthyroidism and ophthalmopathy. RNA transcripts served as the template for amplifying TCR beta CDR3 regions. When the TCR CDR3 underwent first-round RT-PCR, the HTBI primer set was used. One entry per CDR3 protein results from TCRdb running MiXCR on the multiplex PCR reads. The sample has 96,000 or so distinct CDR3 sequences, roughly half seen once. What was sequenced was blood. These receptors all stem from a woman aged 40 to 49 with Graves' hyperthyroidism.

The CDR3 region has the DNA TGTGCCAGCAGCCTGGACAGTAACAATCAGCCCCAGCATTTT. Protein product: CASSLDSNNQPQHF. The chain links TRBV7-9 to TRBJ1-5; possible D gene TRBD1, 6 bases. V was trimmed by 5 bases and J by 3 bases, leaving 11 bases between them. Germline V gene data show CDR1 as SEHNR and CDR2 as FQNEAQ (reference sequence). The CDR3 sequence is 14 residues long.

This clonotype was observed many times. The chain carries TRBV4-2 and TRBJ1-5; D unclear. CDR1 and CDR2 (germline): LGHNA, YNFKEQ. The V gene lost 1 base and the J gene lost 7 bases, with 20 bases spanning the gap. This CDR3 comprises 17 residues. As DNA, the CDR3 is TGTGCCAGCAGCCAAGCACATAAACTAGCAGGAGGGCAGCCCCAGCATTTT. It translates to CASSQAHKLAGGQPQHF.

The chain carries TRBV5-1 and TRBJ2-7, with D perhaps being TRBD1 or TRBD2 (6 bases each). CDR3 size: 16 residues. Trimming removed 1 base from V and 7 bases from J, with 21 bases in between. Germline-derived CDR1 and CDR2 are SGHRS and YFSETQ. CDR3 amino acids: CASSLKQGLNTEEQYF. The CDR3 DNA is TGCGCCAGCAGCTTGAAACAGGGACTGAACACTGAAGAGCAGTACTTC.

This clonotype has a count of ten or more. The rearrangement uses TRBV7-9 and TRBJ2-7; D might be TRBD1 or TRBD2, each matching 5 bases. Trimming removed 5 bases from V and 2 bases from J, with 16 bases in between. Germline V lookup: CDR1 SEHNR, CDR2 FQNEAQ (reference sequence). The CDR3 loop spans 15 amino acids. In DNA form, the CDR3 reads TGTGCCAGCAGCAGACCGGAGTGGGACCCCTACGAGCAGTACTTC. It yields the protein CASSRPEWDPYEQYF.

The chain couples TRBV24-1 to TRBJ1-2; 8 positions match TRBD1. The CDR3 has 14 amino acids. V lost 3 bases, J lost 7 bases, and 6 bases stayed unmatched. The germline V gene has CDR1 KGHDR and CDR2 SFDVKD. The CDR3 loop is CATSDGQGWSGYTF. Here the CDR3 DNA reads TGTGCCACCAGTGATGGACAGGGCTGGTCTGGCTACACCTTC.

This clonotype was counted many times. This chain's CDR3 is CASRPPAGQGSYEQYF. The CDR3 nucleotides read TGTGCCAGCAGACCCCCTGCGGGACAGGGGTCCTACGAGCAGTACTTC. The rearrangement joins TRBV7-8 to TRBJ2-7; 10 nucleotides match TRBD1. The CDR3 runs to 16 residues. The germline V gene has CDR1 SGHVS and CDR2 FQNEAQ. J lost 1 base, V lost 6 bases, and 9 bases had no gene match.

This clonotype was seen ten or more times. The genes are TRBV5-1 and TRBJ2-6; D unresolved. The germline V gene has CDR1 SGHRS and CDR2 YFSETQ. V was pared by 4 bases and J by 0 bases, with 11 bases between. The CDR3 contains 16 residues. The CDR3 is CASSVGRTSGANVLTF. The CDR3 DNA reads TGCGCCAGCAGCGTTGGCAGGACCTCTGGGGCCAACGTCCTGACTTTC.

CDR3 protein: CASSLRQGEGNQPQHF. CDR3 DNA sequence: TGTGCCAGCAGCTTGAGACAGGGCGAGGGCAATCAGCCCCAGCATTTT. The V gene is TRBV7-9, the J gene TRBJ1-5; 7 bases map to TRBD1. Germline-derived CDR1 and CDR2 are SEHNR and FQNEAQ (reference sequence). V lost 3 bases to trimming and J lost 2 bases; unmatched junction nucleotides: 7. The CDR3 totals 16 residues.

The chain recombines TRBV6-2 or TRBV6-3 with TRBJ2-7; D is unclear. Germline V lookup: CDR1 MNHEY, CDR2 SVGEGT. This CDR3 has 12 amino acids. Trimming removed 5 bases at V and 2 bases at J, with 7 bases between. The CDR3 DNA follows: TGTGCCAGCAGTCTAAGGGCCTACGAGCAGTACTTC. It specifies CASSLRAYEQYF.

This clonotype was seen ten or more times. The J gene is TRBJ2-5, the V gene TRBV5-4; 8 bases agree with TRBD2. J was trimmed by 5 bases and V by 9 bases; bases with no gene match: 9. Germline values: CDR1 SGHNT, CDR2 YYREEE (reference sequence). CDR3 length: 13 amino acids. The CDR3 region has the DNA TGTGCCACCCGGGCGGGGGGCATGGAGACCCAGTACTTC. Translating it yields CATRAGGMETQYF. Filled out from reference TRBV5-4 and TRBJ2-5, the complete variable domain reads ETGVTQSPTHLIKTRGQQVTLRCSSQSGHNTVSWYQQALGQGPQFIFQYYREEENGRGNFPPRFSGLQFPNYSSELNVNALELDDSALYLCATRAGGMETQYFGPGTRLLVL.

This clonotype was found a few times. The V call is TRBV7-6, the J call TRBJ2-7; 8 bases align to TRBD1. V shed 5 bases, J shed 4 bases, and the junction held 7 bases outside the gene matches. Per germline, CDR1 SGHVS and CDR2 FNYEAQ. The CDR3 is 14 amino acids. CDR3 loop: CASSPRGRGYEQYF. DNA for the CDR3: TGTGCCAGCAGCCCCAGGGGGCGAGGATACGAGCAGTACTTC.

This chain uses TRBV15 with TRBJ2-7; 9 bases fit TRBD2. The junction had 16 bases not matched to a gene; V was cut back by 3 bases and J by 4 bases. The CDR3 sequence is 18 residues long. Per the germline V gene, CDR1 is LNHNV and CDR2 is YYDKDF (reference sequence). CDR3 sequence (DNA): TGTGCCACCAGCAGCTCCCGTAGGGTAGCGGGAGTGAAGTACGAGCAGTACTTC. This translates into CATSSSRRVAGVKYEQYF.

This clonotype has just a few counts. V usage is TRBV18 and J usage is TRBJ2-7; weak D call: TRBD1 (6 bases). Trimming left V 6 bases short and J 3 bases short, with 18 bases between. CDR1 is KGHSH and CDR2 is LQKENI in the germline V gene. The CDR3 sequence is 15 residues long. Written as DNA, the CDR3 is TGTGCCAGCTCCCACAGGGTTGCCCTATTCTACGAGCAGTACTTC. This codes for CASSHRVALFYEQYF.

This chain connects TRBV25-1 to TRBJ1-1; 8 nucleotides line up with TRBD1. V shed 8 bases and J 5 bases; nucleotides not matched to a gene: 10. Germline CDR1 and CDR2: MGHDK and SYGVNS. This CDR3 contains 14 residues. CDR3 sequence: CASVERDRSTEAFF. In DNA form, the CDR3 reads TGTGCCAGCGTTGAACGGGACAGGTCAACTGAAGCTTTCTTT.

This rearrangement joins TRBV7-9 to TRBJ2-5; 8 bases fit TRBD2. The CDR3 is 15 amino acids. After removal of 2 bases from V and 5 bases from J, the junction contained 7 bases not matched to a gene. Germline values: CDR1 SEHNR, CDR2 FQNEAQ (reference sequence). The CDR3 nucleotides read TGTGCCAGCAGCTTATCAACCGGGAGGGTCGAGACCCAGTACTTC. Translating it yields CASSLSTGRVETQYF.

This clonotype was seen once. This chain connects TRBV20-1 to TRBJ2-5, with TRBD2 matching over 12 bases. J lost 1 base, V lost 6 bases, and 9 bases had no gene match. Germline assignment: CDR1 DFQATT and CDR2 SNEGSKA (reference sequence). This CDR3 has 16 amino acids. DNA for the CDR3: TGCAGTGCCGTACTAGCGGGAGGACACACCCAAGAGACCCAGTACTTC. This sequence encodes CSAVLAGGHTQETQYF.